This T cell receptor beta chain was retrieved from a study of molecular identifiers for immune sequencing clone quantification. Study-level results: About a million naive cells reportedly did not prevent detection of spiked Jurkat TCR RNA from one cell.

Comments on this clonotype: The antigen is not known.

The V end was cut by 3 bases, the J end by 5 bases, with 14 bases between. The CDR3 consists of 13 residues. Germline-derived CDR1 and CDR2 are DFQATT and SNEGSKA (reference sequence). TCRdb passed the PCR reads through MiXCR, listing each CDR3 protein once. This table has over 300,000 distinct CDR3 sequences, 24% appearing once. The receptor was derived from a human donor in good health. Some libraries in this study had Jurkat cell RNA spiked in. The chain links TRBV20-1 to TRBJ2-7; D assignment may be TRBD1 or TRBD2 (5 bases each). The sequenced sample consisted of naive CD8+ T cells from blood, with Jurkat cell RNA spiked in. The subset here: FACS-sorted CD8+CD4-CCR7+CD45RA+ naive T cells. The CDR3 region has the DNA TGCAGTGCTAGTGTGGGGGTGTGGGACGAGCAGTACTTC. It translates to CSASVGVWDEQYF.